This note documents a single T cell receptor (beta chain) sequence. Its specificity is not known. This sample is drawn from a study of response to subunit inactivated influenza vaccine. Study results and limitations: A suggestion made by the authors is that each seasonal influenza vaccination recruits few new T cells.

One entry per CDR3 protein results from TCRdb running MiXCR on the RT-PCR reads. The sample carries about 580,000 distinct CDR3 sequences, 13% to 15% recorded once. Trimming removed 6 bases from V and 4 bases from J; junction bases left unmatched: 5. The CDR3 extends over 13 amino acids. This TCR was sampled from a man aged 45-60 years who received an inactivated influenza vaccine. The specimen comprised PBMCs from blood, sampled about 13 days after vaccination. This chain uses TRBV12-3 or TRBV12-4 with TRBJ2-7; 8 bases are a match to TRBD1. CDR3 nucleotides: TGTGCCAGCAGGGACAGGGCAGGGTACGAGCAGTACTTC. It encodes CASRDRAGYEQYF.